These T cell receptor beta chains were read from a single sample in a study of a mutant IDH1 vaccine in newly diagnosed glioma. Sequencing used immunoSEQ multiplex PCR; TCRdb keeps in-frame clones, though not all of them. This table has about 63,000 clones, about four fifths appearing once. The material sequenced was peripheral blood mononuclear cells (PBMCs), taken from a glioma patient treated with radiotherapy, temozolomide or both. Receptor source: a young woman with glioma. Some clones in this sample may be carry-over from other donors' samples. Each CDR3 is given with its conserved first and last residue. A D gene is named only where the DNA matches it firmly. Rows may omit the clone size; those that give it use once, few, many or a size class.

V gene	clone size	J gene	D gene	CDR3 DNA	CDR3 protein
TRBV29-1	-	TRBJ1-2	-	TGCAGCGTTGGCGCCGGGAACTATGGCTACACCTTC	CSVGAGNYGYTF
TRBV7-9	-	TRBJ2-7	-	TGTGCCAGCAGCTTAGTCGGGGCGGAGGGCGACGAGCAGTACTTC	CASSLVGAEGDEQYF
TRBV6-5	-	TRBJ2-7	-	TGTGCCAGCAGTTCCGTTACAGGGCGACACTACGAGCAGTACTTC	CASSSVTGRHYEQYF
TRBV20-1	-	TRBJ1-1	-	TGCAGTGTTACCATCAAGGATGAAGCTTTCTTT	CSVTIKDEAFF
TRBV4-1	few	TRBJ1-2	TRBD1	TGCGCCAGCAGCCAAGAGACAGGGGCTAACTATGGCTACACCTTC	CASSQETGANYGYTF
TRBV19	-	TRBJ1-1	-	TGTGCCAGTAGTTCGCCCTTTGACTTTAACACTGAAGCTTTCTTT	CASSSPFDFNTEAFF
TRBV6-1	-	TRBJ1-1	-	TGTGCCAGCAGTGAACAGGGTGGGACTGAAGCTTTCTTT	CASSEQGGTEAFF
TRBV5-4	once	TRBJ2-5	TRBD2	TGTGCCAGCAGCTCCGGGACTAGCGGATTCGAGACCCAGTACTTC	CASSSGTSGFETQYF
TRBV21-1	-	TRBJ2-7	-	TGTGCCAGCACCCCCTGGGGGGACAGGAGCTCCTACGAGCAGTACTTC	CASTPWGDRSSYEQYF
TRBV19	-	TRBJ1-2	TRBD1	TGTGCCACCAAGACAGGGGTCTATGGCTACACCTTC	CATKTGVYGYTF
TRBV11-2	-	TRBJ2-7	TRBD1	TGTGCCAGCCAGACAGGGGCATCCTACGAGCAGTACTTC	CASQTGASYEQYF
TRBV4-2	-	TRBJ2-1	TRBD1	TGTGCCAGCAGCCAAAGAGGGACAGGGGCCTACAATGAGCAGTTCTTC	CASSQRGTGAYNEQFF
TRBV6-1	-	TRBJ1-5	-	TGTGCCAGCAGTGAAGCTCCGGGGCCCGTGGGTCAGCCCCAGCATTTT	CASSEAPGPVGQPQHF
TRBV5-4	-	TRBJ1-1	TRBD1	TGTGCCAGCAGCCGAGGACAGGGTAGCACTGAAGCTTTCTTT	CASSRGQGSTEAFF
TRBV19	-	TRBJ1-6	TRBD1	TGTGCCAGTAGCCCTACGACAGGGGGAGGTTCACCCCTCCACTTT	CASSPTTGGGSPLHF
TRBV29-1	-	TRBJ1-3	-	TGCAGCGTTGAAGAATACAGGGCTGACACCATATATTTT	CSVEEYRADTIYF